This T cell receptor beta chain was identified in a study of blood T cell repertoires in COVID-19. Turning to the study itself: The cDNA or gDNA used as material had been derived from T cells, B-cell-depleted T cells, or PBMCs.

Unmatched junction bases numbered 9, after V lost 7 bases and J lost 0 bases. The CDR3 runs 15 residues. Germline assignment: CDR1 SGHRS and CDR2 YFSETQ. Method: immunoSEQ multiplex PCR; TCRdb's copy keeps in-frame clones and lacks some. The data show roughly 100,000 clones, 80% to 95% seen once. The receptor's source is a man aged 18 to 35 with COVID-19, enrolled during active disease. The gene calls are TRBV5-1 and TRBJ1-1; 7 bases fit TRBD1. The sequenced sample consisted of peripheral blood. The CDR3 nucleotides read TGCGCCAGCGGGCCGTTGACAGGGATGAACACTGAAGCTTTCTTT. Its translation is CASGPLTGMNTEAFF.